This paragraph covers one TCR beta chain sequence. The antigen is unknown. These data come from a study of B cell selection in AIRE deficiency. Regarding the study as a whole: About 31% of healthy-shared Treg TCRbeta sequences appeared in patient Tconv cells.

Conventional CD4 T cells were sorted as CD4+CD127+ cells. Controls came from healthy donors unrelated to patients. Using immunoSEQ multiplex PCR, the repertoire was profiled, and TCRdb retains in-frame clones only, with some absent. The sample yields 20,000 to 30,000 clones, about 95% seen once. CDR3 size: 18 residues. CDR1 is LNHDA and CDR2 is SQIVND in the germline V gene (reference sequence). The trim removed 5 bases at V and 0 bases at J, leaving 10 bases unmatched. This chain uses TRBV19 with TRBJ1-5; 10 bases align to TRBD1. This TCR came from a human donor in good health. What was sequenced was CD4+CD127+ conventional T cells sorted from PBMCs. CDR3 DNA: TGTGCCAGTAGTTCACGACAGGGGGCCCGTAGTAGCAATCAGCCCCAGCATTTT. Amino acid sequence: CASSSRQGARSSNQPQHF.